This T cell receptor (beta chain) was found in a study of T cell responses to AZD1222 COVID-19 vaccine. Overall study results and limits: Among vaccine-associated CD4 TCRs, coverage spanned spike, with dominance at 160-218 and 743-854. At baseline, just six or seven AZD1222 recipients tested seropositive. White British people made up most donors, females outnumbered males, and clonal diversity was possibly underestimated.

On this clone: Its cognate antigen is unknown.

CDR1 SNHLY and CDR2 FYNNEI come from the germline V gene. Unmatched junction bases numbered 10, after V lost 6 bases and J lost 3 bases. The CDR3 totals 16 residues. Profiled with immunoSEQ multiplex PCR; TCRdb holds only in-frame clones, not every one. The data contain over 100,000 clones, about 93% of them singletons. The sequence was obtained from an adult in good health. Sequencing was performed on peripheral blood, taken on day 0 of AZD1222 vaccination. The rearrangement links TRBV2 to TRBJ1-4; TRBD1 aligns across 7 bases. The CDR3 DNA follows: TGTGCCAGCAGGTGGAGAGCCGGGACAGCTAATGAAAAACTGTTTTTT. This encodes CASRWRAGTANEKLFF. The variable domain in full, with the rest retrieved from reference TRBV2 and TRBJ1-4, is EPEVTQTPSHQVTQMGQEVILRCVPISNHLYFYWYRQILGQKVEFLVSFYNNEISEKSEIFDDQFSVERPDGSNFTLKIRSTKLEDSAMYFCASRWRAGTANEKLFFGSGTQLSVL.